The 20 T cell receptor beta chains below come from one sample, sequenced in a study of regulatory T cells in long-lasting Graves disease. Arm-PCR with iRepertoire HTBI primers amplified the CDR3 regions for these TCR beta libraries. TCRdb passed the multiplex PCR reads through MiXCR, listing each CDR3 protein once. The profile shows about 400,000 distinct CDR3 sequences, 20% of them singletons. Time point defined: persistent/refractory GD, antithyroid drugs over 5 years with positive TRAb. Making the TCR library involved RNA that had been extracted from PBMCs. Material: peripheral blood mononuclear cells (PBMCs), obtained when the disease was refractory, from a patient treated with antithyroid drugs. These receptors all come from a female donor with Graves disease.

There are a few counts of this clonotype. This rearrangement joins TRBV27 to TRBJ1-1; the D gene is possibly TRBD1 (5 bases). Trimming left V 5 bases short and J 7 bases short, with 11 bases between. CDR1 and CDR2 from the germline V gene are MNHEY and SMNVEV (reference sequence). CDR3 length equals 12 residues. CDR3 protein: CASSRDGNEAFF. Written as DNA, the CDR3 is TGTGCCAGCAGTAGGGACGGGAATGAAGCTTTCTTT.

This clonotype was seen only a few times. The rearrangement links TRBV5-1 to TRBJ2-7; 7 nucleotides agree with TRBD1. The CDR3 extends over 16 amino acids. V lost 4 bases to trimming and J lost 0 bases; unmatched junction nucleotides: 10. CDR1 and CDR2 from the germline V gene are SGHRS and YFSETQ. The CDR3 reads CASSTLRQGSSYEQYF. CDR3 DNA: TGCGCCAGCAGCACCCTTCGACAGGGTAGCTCCTACGAGCAGTACTTC.

The rearrangement links TRBV27 to TRBJ2-1; D may match TRBD1 or TRBD2 (5 bases each). The CDR3 loop spans 13 amino acids. CDR1 is MNHEY, CDR2 SMNVEV, per germline (reference sequence). Between the trimmed V and J ends, which lost 4 bases and 16 bases, there was a span of 20 bases. CDR3 DNA sequence: TGTGCCAGCAGTTGGGGACCTACTAAAGTGTTTTTCTTC. Translated, it gives CASSWGPTKVFFF.

This clonotype was detected only a few times. The chain links TRBV12-3 or TRBV12-4 to TRBJ2-1; a possible D gene is TRBD2 (5 bases). V lost 6 bases and J lost 6, with 9 bases in between. The CDR3 sequence is 12 residues long. CDR3 residues: CASRLGSNEQFF. CDR3 coding DNA: TGTGCCAGCAGACTAGGTTCCAATGAGCAGTTCTTC.

This clonotype appeared many times. This chain's CDR3 is CASSYPGNGYTF. The CDR3 DNA is TGTGCCAGCAGTTACCCGGGGAATGGCTACACCTTC. The V gene is TRBV6-5, the J gene TRBJ1-2; D ambiguous. The CDR3 is made up of 12 amino acids. Trimming removed 2 bases at V and 6 bases at J, with 7 bases between. Germline V gene sequence: CDR1 MNHEY, CDR2 SVGAGI.

V is TRBV18 and J is TRBJ2-7; D is ambiguous. This CDR3 comprises 15 residues. V gave up 6 bases and J gave up 4 bases, with 19 bases separating them. Per germline, CDR1 KGHSH and CDR2 LQKENI. Written as DNA, the CDR3 is TGTGCCAGCTCCCCCACTACTGAGAAATCATACGAGCAGTACTTC. Protein: CASSPTTEKSYEQYF.

This clonotype was recorded many times. The chain combines TRBV6-1 with TRBJ2-7; D remains unclear. V was pared by 7 bases and J by 3 bases, with 16 bases between. The CDR3 loop spans 14 amino acids. Per germline, CDR1 MNHNS and CDR2 SASEGT. CDR3 sequence (DNA): TGTGCCAGCACCATATTGGGGAATTTCTACGAGCAGTACTTC. Amino acid sequence: CASTILGNFYEQYF.

V and J are TRBV4-3 and TRBJ1-3; D gene ambiguous. In germline, CDR1 is LGHNA, CDR2 YSLEER. V lost 1 base and J lost 7, with 11 bases in between. CDR3 length: 14 amino acids. CDR3 amino acids: CASSQGDLLNTIYF. In DNA form, the CDR3 reads TGCGCCAGCAGCCAAGGTGACCTTCTGAACACCATATATTTT.

V gene TRBV5-6 combines with J gene TRBJ1-5; TRBD1 agrees at 8 bases. J was trimmed by 0 bases and V by 4 bases; bases with no gene match: 9. Germline-derived CDR1 and CDR2 are SGHDT and YYEEEE. This CDR3 region has 17 residues. The CDR3 bases are TGTGCCAGCAGCCTCCAGGACAGGGATCATAGCAATCAGCCCCAGCATTTT. Translating it yields CASSLQDRDHSNQPQHF.

This clonotype was observed at least ten times. The chain couples TRBV7-9 to TRBJ1-1, with 9 bases identical to TRBD1. Germline trimming cut 6 bases from V and 0 bases from J; bases unmatched to any gene: 5. The CDR3 runs to 15 residues. The germline V gene has CDR1 SEHNR and CDR2 FQNEAQ (reference sequence). The CDR3 sequence: CASSLGTGMNTEAFF. The CDR3 DNA follows: TGTGCCAGCAGTTTGGGGACAGGGATGAACACTGAAGCTTTCTTT.

The gene calls are TRBV7-2 and TRBJ1-4; tentative D call: TRBD1 (5 bases). V lost 5 bases and J 3 bases, leaving 13 bases between the germline ends. CDR3 size: 15 residues. The germline gives CDR1 SGHTA, CDR2 FQGNSA. The CDR3 loop is CASSPSRGPNEKLFF. CDR3 nucleotides: TGTGCCAGCAGCCCCTCCCGGGGCCCTAATGAAAAACTGTTTTTT.

Many counts were recorded for this clonotype. This chain connects TRBV6-2 or TRBV6-3 to TRBJ1-1; the D is unclear. CDR1 and CDR2 (germline): MNHEY, SVGEGT. The CDR3 consists of 13 residues. Trimming took 8 bases from V and 4 from J, leaving 14 bases between them. Here the CDR3 DNA reads TGTGCCAGCGAGTGGACCCCTGGCACTGAAGCTTTCTTT. It codes for CASEWTPGTEAFF.

In regard to this clonotype: Given a much more abundant clone one base away, this may be a read error. This chain joins TRBV28 and TRBJ2-7; D is perhaps TRBD1 (6 bases). This CDR3 is 14 amino acids long. Germline V lookup: CDR1 MDHEN, CDR2 SYDVKM. The CDR3, as DNA: TGTGGCAGCAGTCCCACCGGGACACTCTACGAGCAGTACTTC. Encoded protein: CGSSPTGTLYEQYF.

Note on this clonotype: One end of the junction is discordant with germline, which a read error may explain. V usage is TRBV28 and J usage is TRBJ2-2; tentatively, D is TRBD2 (6 bases). The CDR3 runs 12 residues. Germline CDR1 MDHEN, CDR2 SYDVKM. CDR3 sequence (DNA): TGTGCCAGCAGCCGGGAGACCGGGGAGCTGCTTTTT. The encoded protein is CASSRETGELLF.

Only one count was recorded for this clonotype. V is TRBV29-1 and J is TRBJ2-3, with a weak D call TRBD2 (5 bases). The CDR3 length is 14 residues. Between the trimmed V and J ends, which lost 6 bases and 0 bases, there was a span of 13 bases. CDR1 and CDR2 (germline): SQVTM, ANQGSEA. This CDR3 is CSVRGGPSTDTQYF. CDR3 bases: TGCAGCGTCCGTGGCGGGCCTAGCACAGATACGCAGTATTTT.

Of note for this clonotype: A clone one base away is much larger, so this may be a read error. The chain joins TRBV30 to TRBJ2-6, with D possibly matching TRBD2 (5 bases). Germline assignment: CDR1 GTSNPN and CDR2 SVGIG (reference sequence). The length of the CDR3 is 16 residues. This CDR3 is CARSTNGGVGANVLTF. DNA of the CDR3: TGTGCCCGGAGTACGAACGGAGGAGTGGGGGCCAACGTCCTGACTTTC.

This clonotype was seen more than once but under ten times. This chain joins TRBV20-1 and TRBJ1-2; 9 bases agree with TRBD1. The V segment lost 4 bases and the J segment 3 bases; nucleotides outside the gene matches: 3. The CDR3 spans 13 residues. CDR1 is DFQATT and CDR2 is SNEGSKA in the germline V gene (reference sequence). CDR3 amino acids: CSATDRGDYGYTF. For the CDR3, the DNA is TGCAGTGCTACGGACAGGGGTGACTATGGCTACACCTTC.

The rearrangement links TRBV5-1 to TRBJ2-7; possibly TRBD2 for D (6 bases). Trimming removed 2 bases from V and 0 bases from J, with 15 bases in between. CDR1 is SGHRS, CDR2 YFSETQ, per germline. The CDR3 is 16 residues long. CDR3 sequence reads: CASSFGGTGGSYEQYF. The CDR3 coding sequence is TGCGCCAGCAGCTTTGGAGGGACCGGTGGCTCCTACGAGCAGTACTTC.

This clonotype was picked up many times. This chain connects TRBV2 to TRBJ2-5; D gene unclear. The V end lost 3 bases, the J end lost 6 bases, and 11 bases lay between the germline ends. The CDR3 consists of 13 residues. In germline, CDR1 is SNHLY, CDR2 FYNNEI. The CDR3 region is CASSDPLVKTQYF. For the CDR3, the DNA is TGTGCCAGCAGTGATCCCCTAGTAAAGACCCAGTACTTC.

This clonotype was detected a few times. V usage is TRBV7-2 and J usage is TRBJ1-4; TRBD1 aligns across 8 bases. Germline V gene sequence: CDR1 SGHTA, CDR2 FQGNSA. The CDR3 has 15 residues. V shed 4 bases, J shed 7 bases, and the junction held 8 bases outside the gene matches. The CDR3 DNA follows: TGTGCCAGCAGCTCCGACAGGGGAAGGGGTGAAAAACTGTTTTTT. It translates to CASSSDRGRGEKLFF.